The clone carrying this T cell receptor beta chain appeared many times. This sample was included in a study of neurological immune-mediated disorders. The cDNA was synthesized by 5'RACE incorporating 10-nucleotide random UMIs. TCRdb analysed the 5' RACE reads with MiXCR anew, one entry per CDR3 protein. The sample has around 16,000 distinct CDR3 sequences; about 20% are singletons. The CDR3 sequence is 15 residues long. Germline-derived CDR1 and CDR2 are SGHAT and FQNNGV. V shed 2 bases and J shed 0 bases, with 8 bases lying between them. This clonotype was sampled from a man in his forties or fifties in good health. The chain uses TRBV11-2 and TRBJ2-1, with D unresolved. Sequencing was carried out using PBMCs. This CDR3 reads CASSLSRSSYNEQFF. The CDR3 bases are TGTGCCAGCAGCTTAAGCAGGAGCTCCTACAATGAGCAGTTCTTC.